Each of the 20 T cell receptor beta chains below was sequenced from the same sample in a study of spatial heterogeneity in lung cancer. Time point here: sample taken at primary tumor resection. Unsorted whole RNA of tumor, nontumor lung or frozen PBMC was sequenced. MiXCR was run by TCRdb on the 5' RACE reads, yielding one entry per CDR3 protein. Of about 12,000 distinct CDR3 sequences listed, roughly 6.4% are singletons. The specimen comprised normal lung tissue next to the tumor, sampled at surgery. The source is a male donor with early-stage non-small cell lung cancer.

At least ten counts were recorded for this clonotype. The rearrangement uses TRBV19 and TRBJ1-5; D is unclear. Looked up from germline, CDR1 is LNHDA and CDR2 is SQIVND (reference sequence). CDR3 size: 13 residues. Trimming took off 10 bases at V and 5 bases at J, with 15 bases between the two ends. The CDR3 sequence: CATSPRPDQPQHF. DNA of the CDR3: TGTGCCACCTCGCCGCGGCCGGATCAGCCCCAGCATTTT.

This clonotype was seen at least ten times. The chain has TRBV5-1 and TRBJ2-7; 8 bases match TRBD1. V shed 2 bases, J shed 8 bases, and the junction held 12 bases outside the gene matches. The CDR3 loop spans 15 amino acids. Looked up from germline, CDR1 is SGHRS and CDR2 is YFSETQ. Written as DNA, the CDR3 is TGCGCCAGCAGCTTTGACAGGGGAAACTCGTACAAGCAGTACTTC. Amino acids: CASSFDRGNSYKQYF.

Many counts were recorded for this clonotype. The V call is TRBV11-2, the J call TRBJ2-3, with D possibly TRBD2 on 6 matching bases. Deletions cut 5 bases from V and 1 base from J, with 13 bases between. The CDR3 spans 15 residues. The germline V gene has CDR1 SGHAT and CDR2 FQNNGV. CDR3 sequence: CASSHGSGGTDTQYF. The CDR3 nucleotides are TGTGCCAGCAGCCACGGGAGCGGCGGCACAGATACGCAGTATTTT. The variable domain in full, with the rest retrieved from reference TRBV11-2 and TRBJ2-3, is EAGVAQSPRYKIIEKRQSVAFWCNPISGHATLYWYQQILGQGPKLLIQFQNNGVVDDSQLPKDRFSAERLKGVDSTLKIQPAKLEDSAVYLCASSHGSGGTDTQYFGPGTRLTVL.

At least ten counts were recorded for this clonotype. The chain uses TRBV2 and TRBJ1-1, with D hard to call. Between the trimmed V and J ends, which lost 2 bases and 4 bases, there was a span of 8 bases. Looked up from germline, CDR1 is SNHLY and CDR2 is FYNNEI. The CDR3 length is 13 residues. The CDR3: CASSENWGTEAFF. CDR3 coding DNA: TGTGCCAGCAGTGAAAATTGGGGCACTGAAGCTTTCTTT.

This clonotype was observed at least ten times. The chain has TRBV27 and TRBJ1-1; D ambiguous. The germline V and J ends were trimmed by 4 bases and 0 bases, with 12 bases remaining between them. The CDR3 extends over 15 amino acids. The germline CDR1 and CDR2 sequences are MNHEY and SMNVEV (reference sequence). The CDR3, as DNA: TGTGCCAGCAGTTCTCGGGCTCACCTGAACACTGAAGCTTTCTTT. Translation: CASSSRAHLNTEAFF.

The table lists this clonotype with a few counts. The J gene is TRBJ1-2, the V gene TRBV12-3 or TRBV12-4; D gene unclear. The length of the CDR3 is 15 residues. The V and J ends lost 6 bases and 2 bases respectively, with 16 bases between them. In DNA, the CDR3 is TGTGCCAGCAGATCCTGGGGAGCCACAAACTATGGCTACACCTTC. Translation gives CASRSWGATNYGYTF.

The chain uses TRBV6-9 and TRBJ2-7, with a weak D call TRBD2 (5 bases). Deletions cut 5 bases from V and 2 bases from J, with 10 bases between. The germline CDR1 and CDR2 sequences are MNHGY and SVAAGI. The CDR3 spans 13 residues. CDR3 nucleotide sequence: TGTGCCAGCAGTCGGACTGCGGCCTACGAGCAGTACTTC. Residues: CASSRTAAYEQYF.

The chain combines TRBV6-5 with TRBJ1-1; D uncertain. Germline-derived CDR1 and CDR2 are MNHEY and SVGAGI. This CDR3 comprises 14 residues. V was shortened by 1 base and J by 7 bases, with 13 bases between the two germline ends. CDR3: CASSYYGRWNEAFF. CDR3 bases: TGTGCCAGCAGTTACTACGGCAGGTGGAATGAAGCTTTCTTT.

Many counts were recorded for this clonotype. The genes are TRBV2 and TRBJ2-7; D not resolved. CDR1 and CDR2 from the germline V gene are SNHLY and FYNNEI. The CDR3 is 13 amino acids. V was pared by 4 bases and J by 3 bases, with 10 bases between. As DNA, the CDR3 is TGTGCCAGCAGTGTTCAGGAGAACTACGAGCAGTACTTC. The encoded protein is CASSVQENYEQYF.

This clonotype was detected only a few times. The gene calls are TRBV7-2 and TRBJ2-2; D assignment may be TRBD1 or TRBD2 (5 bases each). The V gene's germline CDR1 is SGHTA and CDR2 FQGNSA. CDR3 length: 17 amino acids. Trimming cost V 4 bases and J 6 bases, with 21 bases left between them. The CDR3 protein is CASSSPQGRPGAGELFF. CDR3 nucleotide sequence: TGTGCCAGCAGCTCCCCCCAGGGCCGACCCGGGGCCGGGGAGCTGTTTTTT. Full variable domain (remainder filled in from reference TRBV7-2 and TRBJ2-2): GAGVSQSPSNKVTEKGKDVELRCDPISGHTALYWYRQSLGQGLEFLIYFQGNSAPDKSGLPSDRFSAERTGGSVSTLTIQRTQQEDSAVYLCASSSPQGRPGAGELFFGEGSRLTVL.

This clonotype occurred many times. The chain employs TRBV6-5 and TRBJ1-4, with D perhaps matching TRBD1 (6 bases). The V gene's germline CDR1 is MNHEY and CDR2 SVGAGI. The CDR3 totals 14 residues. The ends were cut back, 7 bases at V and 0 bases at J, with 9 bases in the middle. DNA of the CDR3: TGTGCCAGCAAGGGGGAGACAACTAATGAAAAACTGTTTTTT. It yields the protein CASKGETTNEKLFF.

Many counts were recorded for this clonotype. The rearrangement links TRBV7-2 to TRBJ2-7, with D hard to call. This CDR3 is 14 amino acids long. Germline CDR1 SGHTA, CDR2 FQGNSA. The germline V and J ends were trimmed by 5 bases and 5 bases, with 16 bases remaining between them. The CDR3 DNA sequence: TGTGCCAGCAGCCTGTACATGGTAAGGGACGAGCAGTACTTC. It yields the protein CASSLYMVRDEQYF.

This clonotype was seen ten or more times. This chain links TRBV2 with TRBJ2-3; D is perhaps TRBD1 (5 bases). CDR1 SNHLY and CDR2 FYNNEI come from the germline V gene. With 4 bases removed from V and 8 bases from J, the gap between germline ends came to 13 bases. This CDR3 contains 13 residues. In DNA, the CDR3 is TGTGCCAGCAGTGGGGTCCCTCAGGGTACGCAGTATTTT. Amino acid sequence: CASSGVPQGTQYF. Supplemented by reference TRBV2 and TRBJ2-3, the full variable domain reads EPEVTQTPSHQVTQMGQEVILRCVPISNHLYFYWYRQILGQKVEFLVSFYNNEISEKSEIFDDQFSVERPDGSNFTLKIRSTKLEDSAMYFCASSGVPQGTQYFGPGTRLTVL.

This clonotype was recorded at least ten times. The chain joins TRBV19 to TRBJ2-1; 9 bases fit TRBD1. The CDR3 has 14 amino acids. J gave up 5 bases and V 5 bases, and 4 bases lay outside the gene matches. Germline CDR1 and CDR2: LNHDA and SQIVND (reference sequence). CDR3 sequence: CASSWTGVHNEQFF. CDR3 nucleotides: TGTGCCAGTAGTTGGACAGGGGTTCACAATGAGCAGTTCTTC.

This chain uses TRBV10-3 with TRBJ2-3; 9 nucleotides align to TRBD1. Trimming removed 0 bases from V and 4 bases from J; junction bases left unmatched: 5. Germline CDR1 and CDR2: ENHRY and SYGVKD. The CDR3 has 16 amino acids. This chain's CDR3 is CAISESSGTGSDTQYF. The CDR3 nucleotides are TGTGCCATCAGTGAGTCCTCCGGGACAGGGTCAGATACGCAGTATTTT.

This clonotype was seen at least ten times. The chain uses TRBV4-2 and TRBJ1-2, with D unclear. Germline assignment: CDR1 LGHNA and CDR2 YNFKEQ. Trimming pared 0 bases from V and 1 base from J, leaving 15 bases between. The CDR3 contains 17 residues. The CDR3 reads CASSQDPNGVFNYGYTF. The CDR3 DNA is TGTGCCAGCAGCCAAGATCCAAACGGGGTCTTTAACTATGGCTACACCTTC.

In DNA, the CDR3 is TGTGCCAGCGTTACAGGGGGAACTGAAGCTTTCTTT. Amino acids: CASVTGGTEAFF. The rearrangement joins TRBV12-3 or TRBV12-4 to TRBJ1-1; TRBD1 agrees at 8 bases. This CDR3 is built from 12 residues. The trim removed 8 bases at V and 5 bases at J, leaving 4 bases unmatched.

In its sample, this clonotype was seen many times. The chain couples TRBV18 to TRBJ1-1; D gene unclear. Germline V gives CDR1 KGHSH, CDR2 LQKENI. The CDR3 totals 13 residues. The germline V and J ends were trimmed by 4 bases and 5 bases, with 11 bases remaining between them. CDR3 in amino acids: CASSLQVGTEAFF. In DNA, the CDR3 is TGTGCCAGCTCACTTCAGGTGGGGACTGAAGCTTTCTTT.

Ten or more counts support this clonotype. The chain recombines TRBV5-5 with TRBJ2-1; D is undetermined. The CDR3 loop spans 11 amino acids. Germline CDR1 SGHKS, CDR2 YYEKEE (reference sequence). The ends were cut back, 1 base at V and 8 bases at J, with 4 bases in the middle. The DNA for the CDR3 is TGTGCCAGCAGCTTGTTCTATGAGCAGTTCTTC. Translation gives CASSLFYEQFF.

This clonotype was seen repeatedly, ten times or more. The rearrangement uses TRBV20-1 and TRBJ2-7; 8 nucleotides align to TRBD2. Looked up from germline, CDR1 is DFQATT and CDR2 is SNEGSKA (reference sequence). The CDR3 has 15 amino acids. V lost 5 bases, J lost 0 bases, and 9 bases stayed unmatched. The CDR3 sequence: CSAGPSGSFSYEQYF. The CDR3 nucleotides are TGCAGTGCTGGGCCAAGCGGGAGTTTCTCCTACGAGCAGTACTTC.